The T cell receptor (beta chain) under discussion was sequenced for a study of blood T cell repertoires in COVID-19. This clone came up a few times. Only in-frame clones appear in the TCRdb table, and some are missing; sequencing was by immunoSEQ multiplex PCR. This sample has a few hundred thousand clones; 86% occur once, and the top ten carry 3%. The V gene's germline CDR1 is MNHEY and CDR2 SMNVEV (reference sequence). With 5 bases clipped from V and 4 bases from J, the junction kept 8 bases outside the gene matches. CDR3 length equals 15 residues. The chain recombines TRBV27 with TRBJ2-5, with TRBD1 matching over 9 bases. This TCR came from a woman in her 30s with active or convalescent COVID-19. Sequenced: peripheral blood. The CDR3 DNA reads as TGTGCCAGCAGTACCCGGGACAGGGTGGGAGAGACCCAGTACTTC. It yields the protein CASSTRDRVGETQYF.